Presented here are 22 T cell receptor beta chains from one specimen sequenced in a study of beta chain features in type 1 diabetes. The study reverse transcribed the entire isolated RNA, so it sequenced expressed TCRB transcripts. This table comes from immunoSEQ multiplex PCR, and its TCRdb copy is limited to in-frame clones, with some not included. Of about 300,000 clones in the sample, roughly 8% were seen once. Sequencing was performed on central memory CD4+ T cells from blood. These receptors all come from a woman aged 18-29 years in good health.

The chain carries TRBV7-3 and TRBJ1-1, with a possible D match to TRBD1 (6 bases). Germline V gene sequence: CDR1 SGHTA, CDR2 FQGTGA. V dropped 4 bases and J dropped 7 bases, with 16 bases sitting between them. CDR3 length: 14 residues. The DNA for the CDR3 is TGTGCCAGCAGCTCCACAGGGCGCGCGGGTGAAGCTTTCTTT. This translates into CASSSTGRAGEAFF.

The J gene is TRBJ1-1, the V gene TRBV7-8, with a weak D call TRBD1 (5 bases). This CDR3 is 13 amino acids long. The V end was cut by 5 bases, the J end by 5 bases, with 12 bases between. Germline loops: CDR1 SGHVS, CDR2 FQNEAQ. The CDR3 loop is CASSIYKGTEAFF. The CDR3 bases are TGTGCCAGCAGCATTTACAAGGGGACTGAAGCTTTCTTT. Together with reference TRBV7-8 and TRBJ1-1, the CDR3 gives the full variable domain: GAGVSQSPRYKVAKRGQDVALRCDPISGHVSLFWYQQALGQGPEFLTYFQNEAQLDKSGLPSDRFFAERPEGSVSTLKIQRTQQEDSAVYLCASSIYKGTEAFFGQGTRLTVV.

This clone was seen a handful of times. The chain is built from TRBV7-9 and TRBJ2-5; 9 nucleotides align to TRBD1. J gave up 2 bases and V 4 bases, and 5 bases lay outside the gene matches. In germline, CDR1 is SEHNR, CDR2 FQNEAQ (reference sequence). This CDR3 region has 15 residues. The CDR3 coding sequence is TGTGCCAGCAGCTCACCGGACAGGGGTCAAGAGACCCAGTACTTC. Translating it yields CASSSPDRGQETQYF.

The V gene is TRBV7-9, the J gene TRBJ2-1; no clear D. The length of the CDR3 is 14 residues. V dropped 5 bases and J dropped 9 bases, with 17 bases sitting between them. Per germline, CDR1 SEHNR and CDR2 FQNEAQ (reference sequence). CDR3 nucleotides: TGTGCCAGCAGCCCCGCCCCCGGAGCGAGTGAGCAGTTCTTC. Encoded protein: CASSPAPGASEQFF.

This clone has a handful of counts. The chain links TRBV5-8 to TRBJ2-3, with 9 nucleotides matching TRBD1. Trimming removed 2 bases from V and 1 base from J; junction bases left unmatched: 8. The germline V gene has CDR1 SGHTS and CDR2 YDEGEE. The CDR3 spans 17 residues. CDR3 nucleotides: TGTGCCAGCAGCTTACACGGGACAGGGAGAGGCACAGATACGCAGTATTTT. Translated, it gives CASSLHGTGRGTDTQYF. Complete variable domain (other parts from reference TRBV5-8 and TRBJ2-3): EAGVTQSPTHLIKTRGQQATLRCSPISGHTSVYWYQQALGLGLQFLLWYDEGEERNRGNFPPRFSGRQFPNYSSELNVNALELEDSALYLCASSLHGTGRGTDTQYFGPGTRLTVL.

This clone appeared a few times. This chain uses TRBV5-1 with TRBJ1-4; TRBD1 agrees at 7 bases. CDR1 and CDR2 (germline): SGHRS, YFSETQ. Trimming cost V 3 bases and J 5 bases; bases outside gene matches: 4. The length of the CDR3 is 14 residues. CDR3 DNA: TGCGCCAGCAGCTGGGGACAGAACAATGAAAAACTGTTTTTT. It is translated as CASSWGQNNEKLFF.

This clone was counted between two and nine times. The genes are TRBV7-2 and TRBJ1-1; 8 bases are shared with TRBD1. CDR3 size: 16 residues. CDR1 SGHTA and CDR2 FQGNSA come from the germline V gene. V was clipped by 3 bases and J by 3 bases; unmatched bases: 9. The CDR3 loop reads CASSLGGQAIYTEAFF. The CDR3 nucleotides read TGTGCCAGCAGCTTGGGGGGACAGGCAATTTACACTGAAGCTTTCTTT.

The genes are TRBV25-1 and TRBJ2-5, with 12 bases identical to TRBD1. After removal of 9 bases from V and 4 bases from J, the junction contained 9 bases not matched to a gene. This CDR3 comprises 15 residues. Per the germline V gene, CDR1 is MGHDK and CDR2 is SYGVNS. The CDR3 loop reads CASLGGQGAPETQYF. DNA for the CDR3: TGTGCCAGTTTAGGGGGACAGGGGGCCCCAGAGACCCAGTACTTC.

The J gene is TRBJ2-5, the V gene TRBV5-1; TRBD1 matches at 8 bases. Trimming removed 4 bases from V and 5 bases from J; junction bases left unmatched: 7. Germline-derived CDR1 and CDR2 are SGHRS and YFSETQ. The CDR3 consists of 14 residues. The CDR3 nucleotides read TGCGCCAGCAGCCCAAGCCAGGGGGCGGAGACCCAGTACTTC. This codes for CASSPSQGAETQYF.

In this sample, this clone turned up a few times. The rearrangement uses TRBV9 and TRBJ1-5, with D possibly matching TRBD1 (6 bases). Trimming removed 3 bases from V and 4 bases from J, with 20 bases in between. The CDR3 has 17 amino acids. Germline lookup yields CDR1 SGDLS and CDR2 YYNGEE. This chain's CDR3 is CASSGPPGTNLNQPQHF. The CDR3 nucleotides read TGTGCCAGCAGCGGTCCACCCGGGACAAACTTGAATCAGCCCCAGCATTTT.

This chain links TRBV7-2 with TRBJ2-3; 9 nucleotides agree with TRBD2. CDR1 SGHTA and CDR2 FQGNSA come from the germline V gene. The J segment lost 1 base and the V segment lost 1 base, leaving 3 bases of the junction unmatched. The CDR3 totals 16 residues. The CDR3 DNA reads TGTGCCAGCAGCTTAGGGCCTAGCGGGGGCACAGATACGCAGTATTTT. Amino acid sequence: CASSLGPSGGTDTQYF.

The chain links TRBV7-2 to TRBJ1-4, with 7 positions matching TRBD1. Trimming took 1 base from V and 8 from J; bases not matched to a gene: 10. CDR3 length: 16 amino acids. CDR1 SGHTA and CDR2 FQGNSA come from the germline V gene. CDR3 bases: TGTGCCAGCAGCTTAGGGGTTGATCCAGGGGGAGAAAAACTGTTTTTT. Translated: CASSLGVDPGGEKLFF. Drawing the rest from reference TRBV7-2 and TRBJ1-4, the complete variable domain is GAGVSQSPSNKVTEKGKDVELRCDPISGHTALYWYRQSLGQGLEFLIYFQGNSAPDKSGLPSDRFSAERTGGSVSTLTIQRTQQEDSAVYLCASSLGVDPGGEKLFFGSGTQLSVL.

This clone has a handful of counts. Here the CDR3 DNA reads TGTGCCAGCAGCCCCCGGAGGGGGGGCCAGAATGAGCAGTTCTTC. It yields the protein CASSPRRGGQNEQFF. The gene calls are TRBV7-2 and TRBJ2-1, with a tentative D call TRBD2 (7 bases). The CDR3 is made up of 15 amino acids. Trimming removed 5 bases from V and 7 bases from J, with 18 bases in between. Germline V gives CDR1 SGHTA, CDR2 FQGNSA.

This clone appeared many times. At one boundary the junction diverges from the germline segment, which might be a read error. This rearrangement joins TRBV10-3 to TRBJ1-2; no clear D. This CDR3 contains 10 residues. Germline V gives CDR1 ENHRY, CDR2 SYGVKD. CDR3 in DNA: TGTGCCATCAGTGAGTCGCGGTTCTTCTTC. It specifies CAISESRFFF.

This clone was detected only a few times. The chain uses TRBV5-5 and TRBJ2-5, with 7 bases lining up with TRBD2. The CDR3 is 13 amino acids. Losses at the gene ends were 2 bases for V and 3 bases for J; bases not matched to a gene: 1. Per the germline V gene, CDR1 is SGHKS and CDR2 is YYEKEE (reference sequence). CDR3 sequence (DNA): TGTGCCAGCAGCTTCGCGGGGGAAGAGACCCAGTACTTC. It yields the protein CASSFAGEETQYF. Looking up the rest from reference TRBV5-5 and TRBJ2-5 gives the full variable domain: DAGVTQSPTHLIKTRGQQVTLRCSPISGHKSVSWYQQVLGQGPQFIFQYYEKEERGRGNFPDRFSARQFPNYSSELNVNALLLGDSALYLCASSFAGEETQYFGPGTRLLVL.

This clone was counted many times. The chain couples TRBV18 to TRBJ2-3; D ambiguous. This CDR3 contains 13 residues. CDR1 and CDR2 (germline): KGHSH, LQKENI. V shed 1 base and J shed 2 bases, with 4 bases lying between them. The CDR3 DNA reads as TGTGCCAGCTCACCACTTGTCACAGATACGCAGTATTTT. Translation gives CASSPLVTDTQYF.

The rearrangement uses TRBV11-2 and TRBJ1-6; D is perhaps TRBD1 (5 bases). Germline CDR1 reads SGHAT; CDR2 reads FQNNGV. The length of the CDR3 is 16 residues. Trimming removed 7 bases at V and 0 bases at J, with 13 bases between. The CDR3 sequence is CASNRGGSSYNSPLHF. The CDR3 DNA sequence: TGTGCCAGCAACCGGGGGGGGAGCTCCTATAATTCACCCCTCCACTTT.

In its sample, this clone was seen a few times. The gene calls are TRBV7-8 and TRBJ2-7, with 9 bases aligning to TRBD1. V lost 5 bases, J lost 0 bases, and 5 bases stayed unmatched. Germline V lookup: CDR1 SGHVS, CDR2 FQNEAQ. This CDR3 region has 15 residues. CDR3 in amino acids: CASSLDRGSSYEQYF. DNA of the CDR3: TGTGCCAGCAGCCTGGACAGGGGAAGCTCCTACGAGCAGTACTTC.

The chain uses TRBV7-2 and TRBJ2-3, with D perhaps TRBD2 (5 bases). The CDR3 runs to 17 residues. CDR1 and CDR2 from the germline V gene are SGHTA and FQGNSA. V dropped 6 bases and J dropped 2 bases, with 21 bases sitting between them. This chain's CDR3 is CASRKAPGERYTDTQYF. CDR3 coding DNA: TGTGCCAGCAGAAAAGCCCCCGGGGAGCGGTACACAGATACGCAGTATTTT.

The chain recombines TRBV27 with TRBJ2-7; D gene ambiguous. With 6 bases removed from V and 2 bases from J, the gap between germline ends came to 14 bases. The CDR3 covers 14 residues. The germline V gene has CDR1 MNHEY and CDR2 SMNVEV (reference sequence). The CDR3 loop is CASSIPGPTYEQYF. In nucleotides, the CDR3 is TGTGCCAGCAGCATACCCGGGCCCACCTACGAGCAGTACTTC.

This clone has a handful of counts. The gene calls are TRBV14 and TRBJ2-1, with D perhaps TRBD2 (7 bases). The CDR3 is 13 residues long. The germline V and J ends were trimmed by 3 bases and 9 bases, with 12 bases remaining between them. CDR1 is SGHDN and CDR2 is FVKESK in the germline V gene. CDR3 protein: CASSHRGAGEQFF. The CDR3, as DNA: TGTGCCAGCAGCCACCGGGGGGCTGGTGAGCAGTTCTTC.

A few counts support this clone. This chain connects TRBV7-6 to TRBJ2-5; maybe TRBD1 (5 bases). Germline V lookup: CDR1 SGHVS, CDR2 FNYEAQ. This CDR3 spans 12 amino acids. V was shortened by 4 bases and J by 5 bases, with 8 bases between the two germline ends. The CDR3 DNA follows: TGTGCCAGCAGCTCCTCAGGGGAGACCCAGTACTTC. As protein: CASSSSGETQYF.